Listed below are T cell receptor beta chains from one sample, sequenced in a study of spatial heterogeneity in lung cancer. One entry per CDR3 protein, called by TCRdb with MiXCR from the 5' RACE reads. Here the sample spans roughly 16,000 distinct CDR3 sequences, over 6.5% being singletons. This specimen consisted of lung tumor tissue, obtained at surgery. Receptor source: a female donor with early-stage non-small cell lung cancer. Both conserved end residues are part of each CDR3. The order of the fields is D gene, J gene, V gene, clone size, CDR3 protein, CDR3 DNA. A D gene is named only where the DNA matches it firmly. Clone size is not always given. Where it is, it says once, few, many or a class for expanded clones.

D gene: NA; J gene: TRBJ1-2; V gene: TRBV14; clone size: many; CDR3 protein: CASSQSTRGYTF; CDR3 DNA: TGTGCCAGCAGCCAATCGACTCGTGGCTACACCTTC
D gene: NA; J gene: TRBJ2-7; V gene: TRBV9; clone size: many; CDR3 protein: CASSVGSQSSYEQYF; CDR3 DNA: TGTGCCAGCAGCGTAGGGTCACAGTCCTCCTACGAGCAGTACTTC
D gene: NA; J gene: TRBJ1-6; V gene: TRBV5-1; clone size: many; CDR3 protein: CAPKGREGSPLHF; CDR3 DNA: TGCGCTCCCAAGGGCAGGGAGGGATCACCCCTCCACTTT
D gene: NA; J gene: TRBJ1-6; V gene: TRBV7-2; clone size: many; CDR3 protein: CASSFPKDSPLHF; CDR3 DNA: TGTGCCAGCAGCTTCCCTAAGGATTCACCCCTCCACTTT
D gene: NA; J gene: TRBJ1-5; V gene: TRBV12-3/TRBV12-4; clone size: many; CDR3 protein: CASSLAFGFGQPQHF; CDR3 DNA: TGTGCCAGCAGTTTAGCGTTTGGGTTTGGTCAGCCCCAGCATTTT
D gene: NA; J gene: TRBJ2-7; V gene: TRBV10-3; clone size: medium-sized; CDR3 protein: CAISESGILDSKYEQYF; CDR3 DNA: TGTGCCATCAGTGAGTCTGGGATCTTGGACAGTAAGTACGAGCAGTACTTC
D gene: NA; J gene: TRBJ2-7; V gene: TRBV7-2; clone size: NA; CDR3 protein: CASSLAYQYGEQYF; CDR3 DNA: TGTGCCAGCAGCTTAGCTTACCAGTACGGCGAGCAGTACTTC
D gene: TRBD2; J gene: TRBJ2-1; V gene: TRBV20-1; clone size: few; CDR3 protein: CSASTASGESSYNEQFF; CDR3 DNA: TGCAGTGCTAGTACGGCTAGCGGGGAGAGCTCCTACAATGAGCAGTTCTTC
D gene: NA; J gene: TRBJ1-2; V gene: TRBV9; clone size: NA; CDR3 protein: CASSVEGTGRNGYTF; CDR3 DNA: TGTGCCAGCAGCGTAGAGGGGACGGGGCGGAATGGCTACACCTTC
D gene: TRBD2; J gene: TRBJ2-1; V gene: TRBV4-1; clone size: medium-sized; CDR3 protein: CASSVPGLAGPNEQFF; CDR3 DNA: TGCGCCAGCAGCGTTCCGGGACTAGCGGGGCCGAATGAGCAGTTCTTC
D gene: NA; J gene: TRBJ2-3; V gene: TRBV4-2; clone size: many; CDR3 protein: CASSTGTQSTDTQYF; CDR3 DNA: TGTGCCAGCAGCACCGGGACCCAGAGCACAGATACGCAGTATTTT
D gene: NA; J gene: TRBJ2-1; V gene: TRBV4-3; clone size: many; CDR3 protein: CASSQDFNGVTYNEQFF; CDR3 DNA: TGCGCCAGCAGCCAAGATTTTAACGGGGTCACCTACAATGAGCAGTTCTTC
D gene: TRBD1; J gene: TRBJ1-5; V gene: TRBV5-5; clone size: many; CDR3 protein: CASSQDRGPFSNQPQHF; CDR3 DNA: TGTGCCAGCAGCCAAGACAGGGGACCCTTTAGCAATCAGCCCCAGCATTTT
D gene: TRBD1; J gene: TRBJ1-2; V gene: TRBV4-3; clone size: many; CDR3 protein: CASSVDRGLNYGYTF; CDR3 DNA: TGCGCCAGCAGCGTAGACAGGGGGCTTAACTATGGCTACACCTTC
D gene: NA; J gene: TRBJ1-3; V gene: TRBV5-1; clone size: many; CDR3 protein: CASSLLQGTAGNTIYF; CDR3 DNA: TGCGCCAGCAGCTTGCTCCAGGGGACGGCTGGAAACACCATATATTTT
D gene: NA; J gene: TRBJ1-1; V gene: TRBV19; clone size: medium-sized; CDR3 protein: CASTQEFRTEAFF; CDR3 DNA: TGTGCCAGTACCCAGGAGTTTAGGACTGAAGCTTTCTTT
D gene: TRBD2; J gene: TRBJ2-3; V gene: TRBV12-3/TRBV12-4; clone size: many; CDR3 protein: CASTLGLAGALGDTQYF; CDR3 DNA: TGTGCCAGCACCTTGGGGCTAGCGGGGGCCCTGGGAGATACGCAGTATTTT
D gene: NA; J gene: TRBJ1-1; V gene: TRBV7-3; clone size: many; CDR3 protein: CASSPGTTGAEAFF; CDR3 DNA: TGTGCCAGCAGCCCCGGGACCACTGGCGCTGAAGCTTTCTTT
D gene: NA; J gene: TRBJ1-1; V gene: TRBV14; clone size: NA; CDR3 protein: CASSEGLNTEAFF; CDR3 DNA: TGTGCCAGCAGCGAGGGGTTGAACACTGAAGCTTTCTTT
D gene: TRBD2; J gene: TRBJ2-3; V gene: TRBV29-1; clone size: many; CDR3 protein: CSPSGLAFFRHTQYF; CDR3 DNA: TGCAGCCCATCCGGACTAGCTTTCTTTCGGCATACGCAGTATTTT
D gene: NA; J gene: TRBJ1-1; V gene: TRBV29-1; clone size: many; CDR3 protein: CSVAEGRPNTEAFF; CDR3 DNA: TGCAGCGTTGCGGAGGGCAGACCGAACACTGAAGCTTTCTTT
D gene: NA; J gene: TRBJ2-1; V gene: TRBV7-3; clone size: many; CDR3 protein: CASSLTRTFYNEQFF; CDR3 DNA: TGTGCCAGCAGCTTAACTAGAACTTTTTACAATGAGCAGTTCTTC
D gene: NA; J gene: TRBJ1-2; V gene: TRBV27; clone size: medium-sized; CDR3 protein: CASSYGGQPYGYTF; CDR3 DNA: TGTGCCAGCTCATACGGGGGCCAGCCCTATGGCTACACCTTC
D gene: NA; J gene: TRBJ1-1; V gene: TRBV2; clone size: many; CDR3 protein: CASGPDGTEAFF; CDR3 DNA: TGTGCCAGCGGCCCGGACGGCACTGAAGCTTTCTTT
D gene: NA; J gene: TRBJ1-5; V gene: TRBV2; clone size: many; CDR3 protein: CASTSDRLQPQHF; CDR3 DNA: TGTGCCAGCACTTCCGACAGGCTGCAGCCCCAGCATTTT
D gene: NA; J gene: TRBJ1-2; V gene: TRBV5-5; clone size: few; CDR3 protein: CASSLVGGKDYTF; CDR3 DNA: TGTGCCAGCAGCTTGGTCGGGGGAAAGGACTACACCTTC
D gene: NA; J gene: TRBJ2-2; V gene: TRBV6-6; clone size: NA; CDR3 protein: CASSPPNTGELFF; CDR3 DNA: TGTGCCAGCAGTCCTCCGAACACCGGGGAGCTGTTTTTT
D gene: NA; J gene: TRBJ2-2; V gene: TRBV5-5; clone size: many; CDR3 protein: CASSLRGNTGELFF; CDR3 DNA: TGTGCCAGCAGCTTGAGGGGGAACACCGGGGAGCTGTTTTTT
D gene: TRBD1; J gene: TRBJ1-3; V gene: TRBV6-6; clone size: few; CDR3 protein: CASSVDRAGATIYF; CDR3 DNA: TGTGCCAGCAGTGTGGACAGGGCTGGTGCCACCATATATTTT
D gene: NA; J gene: TRBJ1-5; V gene: TRBV6-2/TRBV6-3; clone size: many; CDR3 protein: CASSYPKGPGNQPQHF; CDR3 DNA: TGTGCCAGCAGTTACCCCAAGGGACCGGGCAATCAGCCCCAGCATTTT
D gene: NA; J gene: TRBJ2-2; V gene: TRBV13; clone size: many; CDR3 protein: CASSGSWGLNTGELFF; CDR3 DNA: TGTGCCAGCAGCGGGAGTTGGGGTCTCAACACCGGGGAGCTGTTTTTT
D gene: NA; J gene: TRBJ1-6; V gene: TRBV20-1; clone size: many; CDR3 protein: CSSRVGSYNSPLHF; CDR3 DNA: TGCAGTTCCCGGGTGGGCTCCTATAATTCACCCCTCCACTTT
D gene: NA; J gene: TRBJ2-3; V gene: TRBV7-7; clone size: many; CDR3 protein: CASSFQAGDTQYF; CDR3 DNA: TGTGCTAGCAGCTTCCAGGCGGGAGATACGCAGTATTTT
D gene: NA; J gene: TRBJ1-2; V gene: TRBV12-3/TRBV12-4; clone size: medium-sized; CDR3 protein: CASSAGKKGGYTF; CDR3 DNA: TGTGCCAGCAGTGCGGGCAAAAAGGGAGGCTACACCTTC
D gene: NA; J gene: TRBJ1-4; V gene: TRBV18; clone size: medium-sized; CDR3 protein: CASSPAGVGEKLFF; CDR3 DNA: TGTGCCAGCTCACCCGCCGGGGTGGGAGAAAAACTGTTTTTT
D gene: NA; J gene: TRBJ2-5; V gene: TRBV7-2; clone size: many; CDR3 protein: CASSRSRGPQETQYF; CDR3 DNA: TGTGCCAGCAGCCGCAGCAGGGGACCCCAAGAGACCCAGTACTTC
D gene: NA; J gene: TRBJ2-2; V gene: TRBV11-2; clone size: few; CDR3 protein: CASSLVVSWLLNTGELFF; CDR3 DNA: TGTGCCAGCAGCTTAGTGGTATCTTGGCTATTGAACACCGGGGAGCTGTTTTTT
D gene: TRBD1; J gene: TRBJ2-2; V gene: TRBV28; clone size: NA; CDR3 protein: CASRSSGQAAGELFF; CDR3 DNA: TGTGCCAGCAGGTCGTCGGGACAGGCCGCCGGGGAGCTGTTTTTT
D gene: TRBD1; J gene: TRBJ1-1; V gene: TRBV5-4; clone size: many; CDR3 protein: CASSDYYRGGGTEAFF; CDR3 DNA: TGTGCCAGCAGCGATTACTACCGAGGGGGCGGCACTGAAGCTTTCTTT
D gene: NA; J gene: TRBJ2-5; V gene: TRBV21-1; clone size: few; CDR3 protein: CASSGLGRETQYF; CDR3 DNA: TGTGCCAGCAGCGGGTTGGGGCGAGAGACCCAGTACTTC
D gene: TRBD1; J gene: TRBJ2-2; V gene: TRBV25-1; clone size: NA; CDR3 protein: CASSRTGEGNTGELFF; CDR3 DNA: TGTGCCAGCAGCCGGACAGGCGAGGGGAACACCGGGGAGCTGTTTTTT
D gene: NA; J gene: TRBJ1-1; V gene: TRBV7-8; clone size: many; CDR3 protein: CASTPGRVNTEAFF; CDR3 DNA: TGTGCCAGCACCCCGGGTAGGGTGAACACTGAAGCTTTCTTT
D gene: NA; J gene: TRBJ2-2; V gene: TRBV27; clone size: many; CDR3 protein: CASSSRTTTGELFF; CDR3 DNA: TGTGCCAGCAGTTCCCGGACTACCACCGGGGAGCTGTTTTTT
D gene: NA; J gene: TRBJ1-4; V gene: TRBV7-2; clone size: medium-sized; CDR3 protein: CASSHSSRNNEKLFF; CDR3 DNA: TGTGCCAGCAGCCACAGCTCGCGGAATAATGAAAAACTGTTTTTT
D gene: NA; J gene: TRBJ2-1; V gene: TRBV7-3; clone size: many; CDR3 protein: CASSPTGSSNNEQFF; CDR3 DNA: TGTGCCAGCAGTCCAACAGGGTCGTCGAACAATGAGCAGTTCTTC
D gene: TRBD2; J gene: TRBJ2-3; V gene: TRBV9; clone size: many; CDR3 protein: CASSDRRGGVGSTDTQYF; CDR3 DNA: TGTGCCAGCAGCGACCGGCGCGGGGGGGTCGGGAGTACAGATACGCAGTATTTT
D gene: TRBD1; J gene: TRBJ2-2; V gene: TRBV4-1; clone size: many; CDR3 protein: CASSWDRDTGELFF; CDR3 DNA: TGCGCCAGCAGCTGGGACAGGGACACCGGGGAGCTGTTTTTT
D gene: NA; J gene: TRBJ1-1; V gene: TRBV6-2/TRBV6-3; clone size: many; CDR3 protein: CASRRENTEAFF; CDR3 DNA: TGTGCCAGCCGACGGGAGAACACTGAAGCTTTCTTT
D gene: NA; J gene: TRBJ1-4; V gene: TRBV28; clone size: NA; CDR3 protein: CASSSIQGVNEKLFF; CDR3 DNA: TGTGCCAGCAGCTCCATACAGGGCGTAAATGAAAAACTGTTTTTT
D gene: TRBD1; J gene: TRBJ1-6; V gene: TRBV7-9; clone size: NA; CDR3 protein: CASSGQDHSPLHF; CDR3 DNA: TGTGCCAGCTCGGGACAGGACCATTCACCCCTCCACTTT
D gene: NA; J gene: TRBJ2-2; V gene: TRBV7-2; clone size: many; CDR3 protein: CASSLDFAVTWITGELFF; CDR3 DNA: TGTGCCAGCAGCTTAGACTTCGCCGTAACTTGGATCACCGGGGAGCTGTTTTTT
D gene: TRBD2; J gene: TRBJ2-5; V gene: TRBV20-1; clone size: NA; CDR3 protein: CSAPLAAGGLREETQYF; CDR3 DNA: TGCAGTGCTCCTCTTGCGGCGGGGGGACTCCGTGAAGAGACCCAGTACTTC
D gene: TRBD2; J gene: TRBJ2-5; V gene: TRBV11-2; clone size: many; CDR3 protein: CASSFTSGGRETQYF; CDR3 DNA: TGTGCCAGCAGCTTTACTAGCGGGGGGAGAGAGACCCAGTACTTC
D gene: TRBD2; J gene: TRBJ2-7; V gene: TRBV19; clone size: many; CDR3 protein: CASSIAGTSAHEQYF; CDR3 DNA: TGTGCCAGTAGTATAGCTGGGACTAGCGCCCACGAGCAGTACTTC
D gene: TRBD1; J gene: TRBJ2-3; V gene: TRBV29-1; clone size: medium-sized; CDR3 protein: CSVASTGPDTQYF; CDR3 DNA: TGCAGCGTTGCCTCGACAGGGCCAGATACGCAGTATTTT
D gene: NA; J gene: TRBJ2-7; V gene: TRBV20-1; clone size: NA; CDR3 protein: CSAAGPNEQYF; CDR3 DNA: TGCAGTGCTGCAGGGCCCAACGAGCAGTACTTC
D gene: TRBD2; J gene: TRBJ2-1; V gene: TRBV5-4; clone size: few; CDR3 protein: CASSLVSGGPSSYNEQFF; CDR3 DNA: TGTGCCAGCAGCTTGGTTAGCGGGGGGCCGAGCTCCTACAATGAGCAGTTCTTC